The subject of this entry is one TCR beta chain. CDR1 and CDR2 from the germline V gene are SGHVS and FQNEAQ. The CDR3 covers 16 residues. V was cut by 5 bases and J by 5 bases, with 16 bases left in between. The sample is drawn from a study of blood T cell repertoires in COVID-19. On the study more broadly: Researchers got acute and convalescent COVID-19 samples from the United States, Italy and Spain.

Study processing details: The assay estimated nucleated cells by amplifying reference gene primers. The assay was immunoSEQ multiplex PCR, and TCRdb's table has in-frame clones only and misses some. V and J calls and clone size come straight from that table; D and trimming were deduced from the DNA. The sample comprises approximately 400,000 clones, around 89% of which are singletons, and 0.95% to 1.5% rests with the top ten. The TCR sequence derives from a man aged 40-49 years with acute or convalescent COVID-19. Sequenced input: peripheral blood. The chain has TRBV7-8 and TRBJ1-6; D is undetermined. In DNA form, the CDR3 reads TGTGCCAGCAGCCCGCGTGCGGGTCTAAATAATTCACCCCTCCACTTT. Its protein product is CASSPRAGLNNSPLHF.